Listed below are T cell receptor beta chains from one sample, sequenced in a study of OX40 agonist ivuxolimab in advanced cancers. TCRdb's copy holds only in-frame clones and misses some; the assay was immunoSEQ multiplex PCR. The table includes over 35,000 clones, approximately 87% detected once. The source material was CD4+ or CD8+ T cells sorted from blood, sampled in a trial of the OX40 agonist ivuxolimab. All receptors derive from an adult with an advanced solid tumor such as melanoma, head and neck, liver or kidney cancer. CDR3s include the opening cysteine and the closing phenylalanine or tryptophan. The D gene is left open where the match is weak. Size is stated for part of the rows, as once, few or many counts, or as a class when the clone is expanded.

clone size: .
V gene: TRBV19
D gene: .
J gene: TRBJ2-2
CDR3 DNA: TGTGCCAGTAGTCGACAGGTTACCGGGGAGCTGTTTTTT
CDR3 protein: CASSRQVTGELFF

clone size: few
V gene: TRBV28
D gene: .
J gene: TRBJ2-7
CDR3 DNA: TGTGCCAGCAGTTTACTCTCGGGTTCTGCCGAGCAGTACTTC
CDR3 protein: CASSLLSGSAEQYF

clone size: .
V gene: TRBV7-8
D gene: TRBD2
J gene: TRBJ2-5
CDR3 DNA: TGTGCCAGCAGCTCAACCCCCAGCGGGGGACCACAAGAGACCCAGTACTTC
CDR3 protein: CASSSTPSGGPQETQYF

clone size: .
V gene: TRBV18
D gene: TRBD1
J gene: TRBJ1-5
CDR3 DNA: TGTGCCAGCTCCATGGGGACAGGAGGTTATAGCAATCAGCCCCAGCATTTT
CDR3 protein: CASSMGTGGYSNQPQHF

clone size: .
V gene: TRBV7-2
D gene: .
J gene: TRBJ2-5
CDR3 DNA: TGTGCCAGCAGCTTACAGGGTTGGGAGACCCAGTACTTC
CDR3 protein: CASSLQGWETQYF

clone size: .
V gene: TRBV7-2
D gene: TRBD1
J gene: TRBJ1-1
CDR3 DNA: TGTGCCAGCAATCGGGACAGGGAAACTGAAGCTTTCTTT
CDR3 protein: CASNRDRETEAFF

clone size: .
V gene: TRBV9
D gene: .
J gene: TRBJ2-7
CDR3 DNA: TGTGCCAGCAGCGTAGAGTCTCAAACCTACGAGCAGTACTTC
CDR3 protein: CASSVESQTYEQYF

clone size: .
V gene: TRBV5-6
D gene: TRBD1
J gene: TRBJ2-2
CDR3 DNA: TGTGCCAGCAGAATACAGGGGGCGGGCACCGGGGAGCTGTTTTTT
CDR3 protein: CASRIQGAGTGELFF

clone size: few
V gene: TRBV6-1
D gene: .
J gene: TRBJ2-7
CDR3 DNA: TGTGCCAGCAGTGAAGAGGGGGGCGGCGGCTACGAGCAGTACTTC
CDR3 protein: CASSEEGGGGYEQYF

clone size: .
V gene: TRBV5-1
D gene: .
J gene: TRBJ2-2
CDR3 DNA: TGCGCCAGCAGCTTAAGGGTAGGCGCCGGGGAGCTGTTTTTT
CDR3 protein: CASSLRVGAGELFF

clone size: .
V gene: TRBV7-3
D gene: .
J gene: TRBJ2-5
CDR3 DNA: TGTGCCAGCAGCCTAACTCAGGGGACACAAGAGACCCAGTACTTC
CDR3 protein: CASSLTQGTQETQYF

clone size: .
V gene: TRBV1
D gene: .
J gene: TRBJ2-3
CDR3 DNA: TGCACCAGCAGCCAATCTCGACTAGCGGGGGACCCAAGCACAGATACGCAGTATTTT
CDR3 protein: CTSSQSRLAGDPSTDTQYF

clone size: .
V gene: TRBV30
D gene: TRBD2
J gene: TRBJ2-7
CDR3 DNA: TGTGCCTGGAGTCCCCAAGACGGCGGGAGGACGGGGTACTTC
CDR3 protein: CAWSPQDGGRTGYF

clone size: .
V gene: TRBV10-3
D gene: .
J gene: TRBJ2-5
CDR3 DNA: TGTGCCGTCGGCGCAGAGACCCAGTACTTC
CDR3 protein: CAVGAETQYF

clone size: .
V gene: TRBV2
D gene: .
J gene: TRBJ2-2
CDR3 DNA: TGTGCCAGCAGTGAAACACCAGGGCCGGCGGGGGAGCTGTTTTTT
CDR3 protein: CASSETPGPAGELFF

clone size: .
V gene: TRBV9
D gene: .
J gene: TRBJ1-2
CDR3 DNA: TGTGCCAGCAGCGTAGGGGGAGGGAACTATGGCTACACCTTC
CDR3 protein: CASSVGGGNYGYTF

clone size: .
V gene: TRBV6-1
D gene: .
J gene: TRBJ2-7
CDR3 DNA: TGTGCCAGCAGTATACGGGCTCTCCCTGGGTTAGAGCAGTACTTC
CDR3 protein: CASSIRALPGLEQYF